This passage covers 11 T cell receptor beta chains from one sample sequenced in a study of T cell changes during pregnancy in multiple sclerosis. Sequencing used immunoSEQ multiplex PCR; TCRdb keeps in-frame clones, though not all of them. Among under 85,000 clones listed, approximately 90% were seen once. Sequencing was performed on CD4+ T cells from peripheral blood mononuclear cells, taken in the second trimester of pregnancy. The origin of the receptors is a female donor with multiple sclerosis, enrolled in a pregnancy study.

The J gene is TRBJ1-1, the V gene TRBV19; possible D gene TRBD1, 6 bases. The CDR3 consists of 14 residues. Trimming stripped 2 bases from V and 9 bases from J, with 16 bases between. Germline CDR1 is LNHDA and CDR2 is SQIVND (reference sequence). The CDR3 sequence: CASSILGGLDKAFF. As DNA, the CDR3 is TGTGCCAGTAGTATACTCGGGGGGCTAGATAAAGCTTTCTTT.

The chain has TRBV10-3 and TRBJ2-5; 7 bases line up with TRBD2. V trimming: 4 bases; J trimming: 0 bases; junction bases outside the gene matches: 2. The CDR3 runs to 14 residues. Germline lookup yields CDR1 ENHRY and CDR2 SYGVKD. The CDR3 reads CAISGLADQETQYF. CDR3 sequence (DNA): TGTGCCATCAGTGGACTAGCAGACCAAGAGACCCAGTACTTC.

In its sample, this clone was seen once. The chain carries TRBV5-4 and TRBJ2-3; D possibly corresponds to TRBD2 (5 bases). The length of the CDR3 is 14 residues. Per germline, CDR1 SGHNT and CDR2 YYREEE (reference sequence). Trimming took off 10 bases at V and 1 base at J, with 16 bases between the two ends. The CDR3 coding sequence is TGTGCCTTCCTGGATCTAGCCGGCACAGATACGCAGTATTTT. It specifies CAFLDLAGTDTQYF.

CDR3 residues: CASSLQELSPLHF. The CDR3 nucleotides read TGCGCCAGCAGCCTACAAGAACTATCACCCCTCCACTTT. The chain has TRBV4-1 and TRBJ1-6; D gene ambiguous. Trimming pared 4 bases from V and 10 bases from J, leaving 11 bases between. The CDR3 has 13 amino acids. The germline V gene has CDR1 MGHRA and CDR2 YSYEKL.

This chain uses TRBV28 with TRBJ2-2; D call uncertain. The V end was cut by 1 base, the J end by 4 bases, with 10 bases between. This CDR3 has 15 residues. Per the germline V gene, CDR1 is MDHEN and CDR2 is SYDVKM. The CDR3 DNA sequence: TGTGCCAGCAGTTTATACCGGTCTGTCACCGGGGAGCTGTTTTTT. Its protein product is CASSLYRSVTGELFF.

This chain connects TRBV11-2 to TRBJ2-7, with a possible D match to TRBD2 (5 bases). Germline values: CDR1 SGHAT, CDR2 FQNNGV. Deletions cut 1 base from V and 5 bases from J, with 12 bases between. This CDR3 has 14 residues. CDR3 sequence reads: CASSLGGNGNEQYF. The CDR3, as DNA: TGTGCCAGCAGCTTAGGAGGGAATGGGAACGAGCAGTACTTC.

In regard to this clone: Its ends do not fully match the called genes, so a read error is possible. The V gene is TRBV5-5, the J gene TRBJ1-6; D possibly corresponds to TRBD1 (6 bases). The CDR3 sequence is 12 residues long. Germline CDR1 reads SGHKS; CDR2 reads YYEKEE (reference sequence). The CDR3 loop reads CASSLAAGDENF. CDR3 nucleotides: TGTGCCAGCAGCTTGGCCGCAGGGGATGAAAACTTT.

The chain employs TRBV19 and TRBJ1-2; 7 bases line up with TRBD1. The CDR3 contains 15 residues. The V gene end was trimmed by 1 base and the J gene end by 5 bases; junction bases not matched to a gene: 7. From germline, CDR1 is LNHDA and CDR2 SQIVND (reference sequence). DNA of the CDR3: TGTGCCAGTAGTATAGGAGGGGGCGACGATTATGGCTACACCTTC. Protein sequence: CASSIGGGDDYGYTF.

The sample holds one count of this clone. The chain has TRBV7-2 and TRBJ2-7, with 8 positions matching TRBD2. The CDR3 runs 15 residues. Germline V lookup: CDR1 SGHTA, CDR2 FQGNSA. J gave up 2 bases and V 2 bases, and 5 bases lay outside the gene matches. The CDR3: CASSLRSGATYEQYF. The CDR3 DNA follows: TGTGCCAGCAGCTTACGTAGCGGGGCCACCTACGAGCAGTACTTC.

In DNA form, the CDR3 reads TGTGCCAGCAGTTTGGGCGGGAGAACAGATACGCAGTATTTT. As protein: CASSLGGRTDTQYF. The rearrangement links TRBV27 to TRBJ2-3; TRBD2 matches 7 bases. V was clipped by 3 bases and J by 3 bases; unmatched bases: 3. The germline V gene encodes CDR1 MNHEY and CDR2 SMNVEV (reference sequence). The CDR3 is 14 amino acids.

This rearrangement joins TRBV5-8 to TRBJ2-7, with TRBD2 matching 8 bases. CDR1 SGHTS and CDR2 YDEGEE come from the germline V gene. The CDR3 sequence is 16 residues long. Trimming took 4 bases from V and 3 from J; bases not matched to a gene: 12. For the CDR3, the DNA is TGTGCCAGCAGCCGAAAGGGAGCGGGAGTGGTCTACGAGCAGTACTTC. Translated, it gives CASSRKGAGVVYEQYF.